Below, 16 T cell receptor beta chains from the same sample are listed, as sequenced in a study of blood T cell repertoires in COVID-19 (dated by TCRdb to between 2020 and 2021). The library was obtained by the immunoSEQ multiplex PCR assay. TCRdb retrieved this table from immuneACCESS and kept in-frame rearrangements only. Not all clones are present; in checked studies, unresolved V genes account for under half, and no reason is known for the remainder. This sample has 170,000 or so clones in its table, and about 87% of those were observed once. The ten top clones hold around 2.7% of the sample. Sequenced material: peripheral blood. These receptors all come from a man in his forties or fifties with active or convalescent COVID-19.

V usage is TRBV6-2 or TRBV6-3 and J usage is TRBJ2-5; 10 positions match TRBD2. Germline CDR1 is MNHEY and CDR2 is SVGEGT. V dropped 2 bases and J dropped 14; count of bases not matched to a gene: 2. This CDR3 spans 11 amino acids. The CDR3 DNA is TGTGCCAGCAGTTACGGGACTAGCGAATACTTC. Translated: CASSYGTSEYF.

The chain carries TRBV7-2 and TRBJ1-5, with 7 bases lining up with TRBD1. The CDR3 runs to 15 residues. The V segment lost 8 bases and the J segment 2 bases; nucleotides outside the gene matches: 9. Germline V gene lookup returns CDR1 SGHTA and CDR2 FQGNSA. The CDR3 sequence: CASSLTGDGNQPQHF. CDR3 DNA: TGTGCCAGCTCCTTAACAGGGGATGGCAATCAGCCCCAGCATTTT.

For the CDR3, the DNA is TGTGCCAGCAGCTTCGGGGGAGCGGGCACTGAAGCTTTCTTT. It codes for CASSFGGAGTEAFF. The gene calls are TRBV11-2 and TRBJ1-1, with D possibly TRBD1 on 5 matching bases. There are 14 residues in the CDR3. The V gene lost 3 bases and the J gene lost 4 bases, with 12 bases spanning the gap. Germline CDR1 is SGHAT and CDR2 is FQNNGV.

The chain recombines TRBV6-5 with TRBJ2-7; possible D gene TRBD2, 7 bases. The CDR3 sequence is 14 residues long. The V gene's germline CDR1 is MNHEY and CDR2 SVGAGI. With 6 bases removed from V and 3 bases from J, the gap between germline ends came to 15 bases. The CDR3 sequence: CASRLGGAFYEQYF. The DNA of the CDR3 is TGTGCCAGCAGACTAGGGGGGGCCTTCTACGAGCAGTACTTC.

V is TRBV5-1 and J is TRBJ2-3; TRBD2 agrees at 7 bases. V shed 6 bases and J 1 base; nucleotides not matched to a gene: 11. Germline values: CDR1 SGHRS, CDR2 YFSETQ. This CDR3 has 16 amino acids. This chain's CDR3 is CASNSQRGWGTDTQYF. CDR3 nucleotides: TGCGCCAGCAACTCCCAGCGGGGATGGGGCACAGATACGCAGTATTTT.

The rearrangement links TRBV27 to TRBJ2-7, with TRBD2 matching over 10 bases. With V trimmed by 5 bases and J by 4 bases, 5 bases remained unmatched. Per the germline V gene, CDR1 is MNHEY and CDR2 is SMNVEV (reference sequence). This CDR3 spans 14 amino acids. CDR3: CASSRGLAVYEQYF. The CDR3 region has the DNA TGTGCCAGCAGTCGAGGACTAGCGGTGTACGAGCAGTACTTC.

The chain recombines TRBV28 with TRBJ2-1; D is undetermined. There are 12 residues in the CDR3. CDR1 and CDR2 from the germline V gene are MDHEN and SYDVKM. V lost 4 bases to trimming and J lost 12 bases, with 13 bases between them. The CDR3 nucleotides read TGTGCCAGCAGTTCCCCGGGTGGCAGGCAGTTCTTC. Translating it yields CASSSPGGRQFF.

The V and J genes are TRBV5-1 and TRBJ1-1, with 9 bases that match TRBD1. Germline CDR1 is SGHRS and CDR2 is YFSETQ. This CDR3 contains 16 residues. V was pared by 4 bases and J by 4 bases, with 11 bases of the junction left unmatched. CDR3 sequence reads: CASSGYRGQRSTEAFF. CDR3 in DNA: TGCGCCAGCAGCGGATACAGGGGGCAGCGTAGCACTGAAGCTTTCTTT. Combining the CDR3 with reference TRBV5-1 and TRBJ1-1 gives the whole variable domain KAGVTQTPRYLIKTRGQQVTLSCSPISGHRSVSWYQQTPGQGLQFLFEYFSETQRNKGNFPGRFSGRQFSNSRSEMNVSTLELGDSALYLCASSGYRGQRSTEAFFGQGTRLTVV.

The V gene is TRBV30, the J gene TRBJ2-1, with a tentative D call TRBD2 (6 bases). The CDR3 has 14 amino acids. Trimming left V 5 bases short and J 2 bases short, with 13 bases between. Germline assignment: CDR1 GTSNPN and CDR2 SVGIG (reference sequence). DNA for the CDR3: TGTGCCTGGGGGGGGAGCAAGCCCTACAATGAGCAGTTCTTC. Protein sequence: CAWGGSKPYNEQFF.

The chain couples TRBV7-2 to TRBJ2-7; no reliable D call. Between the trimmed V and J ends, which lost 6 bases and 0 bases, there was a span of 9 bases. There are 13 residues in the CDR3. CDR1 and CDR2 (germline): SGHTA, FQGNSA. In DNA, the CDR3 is TGTGCCAGCAGTTCCACTAACTCCTACGAGCAGTACTTC. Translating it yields CASSSTNSYEQYF.

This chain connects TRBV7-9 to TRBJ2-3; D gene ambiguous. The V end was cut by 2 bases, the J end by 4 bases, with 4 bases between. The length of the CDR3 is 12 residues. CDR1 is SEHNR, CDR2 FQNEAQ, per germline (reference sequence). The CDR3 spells CASSLISDTQYF. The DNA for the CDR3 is TGTGCCAGCAGCTTAATCTCAGATACGCAGTATTTT.

The CDR3 DNA is TGCGCCAGCAGCCAAGTAGATAGCGGGGGGGTATACGAGCAGTACTTC. Protein product: CASSQVDSGGVYEQYF. V is TRBV4-1 and J is TRBJ2-7, with 11 bases that match TRBD2. There are 16 residues in the CDR3. Germline V gives CDR1 MGHRA, CDR2 YSYEKL. V was pared by 1 base and J by 4 bases, with 6 bases of the junction left unmatched.

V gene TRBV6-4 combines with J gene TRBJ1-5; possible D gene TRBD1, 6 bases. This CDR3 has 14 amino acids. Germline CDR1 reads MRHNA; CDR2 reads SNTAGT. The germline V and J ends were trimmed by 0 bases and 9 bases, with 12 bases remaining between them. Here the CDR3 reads CASSDSGRGSPQHF. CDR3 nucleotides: TGTGCCAGCAGTGACTCTGGCAGGGGATCGCCCCAGCATTTT.

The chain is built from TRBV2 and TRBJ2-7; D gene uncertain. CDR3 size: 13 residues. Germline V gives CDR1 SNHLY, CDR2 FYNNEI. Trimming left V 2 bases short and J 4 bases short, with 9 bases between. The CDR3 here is CASSELALYEQYF. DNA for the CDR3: TGTGCCAGCAGTGAATTAGCTTTATACGAGCAGTACTTC. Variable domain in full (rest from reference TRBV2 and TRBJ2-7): EPEVTQTPSHQVTQMGQEVILRCVPISNHLYFYWYRQILGQKVEFLVSFYNNEISEKSEIFDDQFSVERPDGSNFTLKIRSTKLEDSAMYFCASSELALYEQYFGPGTRLTVT.

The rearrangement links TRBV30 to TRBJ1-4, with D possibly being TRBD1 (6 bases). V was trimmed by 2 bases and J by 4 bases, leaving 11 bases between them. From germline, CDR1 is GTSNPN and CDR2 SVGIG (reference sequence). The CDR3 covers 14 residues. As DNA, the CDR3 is TGTGCCTGGAGTCTAACAGGGTTTAATGAAAAACTGTTTTTT. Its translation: CAWSLTGFNEKLFF.

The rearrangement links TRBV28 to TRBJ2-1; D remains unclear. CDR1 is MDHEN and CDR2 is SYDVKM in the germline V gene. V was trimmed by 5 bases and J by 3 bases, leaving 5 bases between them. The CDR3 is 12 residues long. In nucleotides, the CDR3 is TGTGCCAGCAGTCGGTACTACAATGAGCAGTTCTTC. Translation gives CASSRYYNEQFF.